This TCR beta chain was captured by sequencing in a study of blood T cell repertoires in COVID-19. Participants' reported clinical history set cohort assignment. Two negative PCRs, clearance, or symptom resolution were required of recovered Cohort 3 donors. Clones were read by immunoSEQ multiplex PCR, and TCRdb kept only the in-frame ones, dropping some. The sample has nearly 400,000 clones, about nine tenths seen once. The sequencing input was PBMCs or T cells enriched from blood (not recorded which). This clonotype was obtained from a woman in her twenties or thirties who had recovered from COVID-19.

The CDR3 sequence is CASSLAGGASYYNEQFF. CDR3 bases: TGTGCCAGCAGCTTAGCCGGGGGGGCCTCTTACTACAATGAGCAGTTCTTC. The rearrangement uses TRBV11-2 and TRBJ2-1; 8 bases are shared with TRBD2. The V gene's germline CDR1 is SGHAT and CDR2 FQNNGV. The CDR3 extends over 17 amino acids. Trimming at V came to 1 base and at J to 3 bases, leaving 8 bases not matched to a gene. Filled out from reference TRBV11-2 and TRBJ2-1, the complete variable domain reads EAGVAQSPRYKIIEKRQSVAFWCNPISGHATLYWYQQILGQGPKLLIQFQNNGVVDDSQLPKDRFSAERLKGVDSTLKIQPAKLEDSAVYLCASSLAGGASYYNEQFFGPGTRLTVL.